Listed below are T cell receptor beta chains from one sample, sequenced in a study of cytotoxic CD8 clonotypes in ibrutinib-treated CLL. Sequencing was performed with immunoSEQ multiplex PCR; in TCRdb, only in-frame clones are kept and a portion is missing. Of 45,000 or so clones listed, roughly two thirds are singletons. The sequencing here drew on PBMCs, taken after 12 months of ibrutinib treatment. These receptors were taken from a human donor with chronic lymphocytic leukemia. Both conserved end residues are part of each CDR3. The D gene is left open where the match is weak. Some rows mark clone size as missing; the rest say once, few, many or name a class of expanded clone.

j_call | d_call | v_call | clone_size | cdr3_nt | cdr3_aa
TRBJ2-3 | . | TRBV2 | few | TGTGCCAGCAGTGAACTTGAAGATACGCAGTATTTT | CASSELEDTQYF
TRBJ2-7 | . | TRBV7-2 | . | TGTGCCAGCAGCCCCGGGCTGTCGCGCGGGACTCCTTACGAGCAGTACTTC | CASSPGLSRGTPYEQYF
TRBJ2-7 | TRBD2 | TRBV7-2 | . | TGTGCCAGCAGCCCCTCTAGCGGGAGGGCGGGCGAGCAGTACTTC | CASSPSSGRAGEQYF
TRBJ1-4 | TRBD1 | TRBV28 | . | TGTGCCTCTCCGACAGGGGTAGGGGAAAAACTGTTTTTT | CASPTGVGEKLFF
TRBJ1-3 | . | TRBV7-8 | . | TGTGCCAGCAGCTCGAAGAGAACAGGCCTCTCTGGAAACACCATATATTTT | CASSSKRTGLSGNTIYF
TRBJ2-5 | . | TRBV28 | once | TGTGCCAGCAGTTTGGAGGGGATGGGATACAGGACGTACCAAGAGACCCAGTACTTC | CASSLEGMGYRTYQETQYF
TRBJ1-1 | . | TRBV15 | . | TGTGCCACCAGCAGAGGAAAGGGGAGGGAAGCTTTCTTT | CATSRGKGREAFF
TRBJ1-2 | . | TRBV4-3 | . | TGCGCCAGCAGCCAAGGGTCCCGGGACTACTATGGCTACACCTTC | CASSQGSRDYYGYTF
TRBJ1-4 | . | TRBV19 | . | TGTGCCAGTAGTATTGAGGGGGCAACTAATGAAAAACTGTTTTTT | CASSIEGATNEKLFF
TRBJ2-7 | . | TRBV9 | once | TGTGCCAGCAGCGTAGAAGCGGGTCGAAACCCCTACGAGCAGTACTTC | CASSVEAGRNPYEQYF
TRBJ2-7 | . | TRBV18 | . | TGTGCCAGCGCCGCAAACAGGGACGACGAGCAGTACTTC | CASAANRDDEQYF
TRBJ2-1 | TRBD2 | TRBV6-1 | . | TGTGCCAGCAGTGAATTAGCGGGAGTAGGCAATGAGCAGTTCTTC | CASSELAGVGNEQFF
TRBJ2-3 | TRBD2 | TRBV5-4 | . | TGTGCCAGCAGCTCGCGACTAGCGGGAGTAGATACGCAGTATTTT | CASSSRLAGVDTQYF
TRBJ2-3 | . | TRBV11-2 | . | TGTGCCAGCAGCCCTCTCGGATCCCGATCCGATACGCAGTATTTT | CASSPLGSRSDTQYF
TRBJ2-1 | TRBD2 | TRBV15 | . | TGTGCCACCAGCAGAGCCGGCGGGAGGGCCGGGGATGAGCAGTTCTTC | CATSRAGGRAGDEQFF
TRBJ1-4 | TRBD1 | TRBV7-2 | once | TGTGCCAGCAGCCCAAGGGGGCCCGCAACTAATGAAAAACTGTTTTTT | CASSPRGPATNEKLFF
TRBJ2-7 | . | TRBV7-2 | . | TGTGCCAGCAGCTTAGTGAGCGTCCCCAGCTCCTACGAGCAGTACTTC | CASSLVSVPSSYEQYF
TRBJ2-1 | . | TRBV7-2 | . | TGTGCCAGCAGCCCAAGACAGAGTCCCTACAATGAGCAGTTCTTC | CASSPRQSPYNEQFF
TRBJ1-1 | . | TRBV19 | . | TGTGCCAGTACCCTCGGGGGGGCAATAGGTACTGAAGCTTTCTTT | CASTLGGAIGTEAFF
TRBJ2-5 | . | TRBV19 | . | TGTGCCAGTAGTATAGGCCGGGGAATAGGGGAGACCCAGTACTTC | CASSIGRGIGETQYF
TRBJ1-1 | . | TRBV7-2 | . | TGTGCCAGCAGCTTAGAGTCCATAATTGAAGCTTTCTTT | CASSLESIIEAFF
TRBJ2-7 | . | TRBV10-1 | few | TGCGCCAGCAGGGAGCAAGGAGGACCAGGGGAGCAGTACTTC | CASREQGGPGEQYF
TRBJ2-3 | . | TRBV5-6 | . | TGTGCCAGCAGCGCACCAGGGGCAGCAGATACGCAGTATTTT | CASSAPGAADTQYF
TRBJ1-5 | . | TRBV19 | . | TGTGCCAGTGCTCCGGGGGACTATGATGGGCAGCCCCAGCATTTT | CASAPGDYDGQPQHF
TRBJ2-1 | TRBD2 | TRBV19 | few | TGTGCCAGTAGTAACCCGGGAGGGCCCACACGCAATGAGCAGTTCTTC | CASSNPGGPTRNEQFF
TRBJ2-1 | . | TRBV21-1 | . | TGTGCCAGCAGCAAAAAATGGGTCTGGGCGGGAGAGTACGATGAGCAGTTCTTC | CASSKKWVWAGEYDEQFF
TRBJ2-1 | TRBD2 | TRBV11-2 | . | TGTGCCAGCAGCACTCGGACTAGCGGGAGGTACAATGAGCAGTTCTTC | CASSTRTSGRYNEQFF